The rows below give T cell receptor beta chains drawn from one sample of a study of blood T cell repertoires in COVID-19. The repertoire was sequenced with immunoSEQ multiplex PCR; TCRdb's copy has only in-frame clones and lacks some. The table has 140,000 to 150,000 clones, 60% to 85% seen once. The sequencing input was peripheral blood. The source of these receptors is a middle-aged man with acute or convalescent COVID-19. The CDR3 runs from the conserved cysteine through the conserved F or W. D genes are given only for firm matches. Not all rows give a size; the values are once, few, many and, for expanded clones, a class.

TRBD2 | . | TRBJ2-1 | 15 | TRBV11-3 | CASSLGVAGATEQFF | TGTGCCAGCAGCTTAGGGGTAGCGGGGGCCACTGAGCAGTTCTTC
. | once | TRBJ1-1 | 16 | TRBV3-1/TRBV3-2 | CASSQVRSFMNTEAFF | TGTGCCAGCAGCCAAGTACGTAGTTTCATGAACACTGAAGCTTTCTTT
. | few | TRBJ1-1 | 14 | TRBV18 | CASSPPRGNTEAFF | TGTGCCAGCTCACCTCCCAGGGGCAACACTGAAGCTTTCTTT
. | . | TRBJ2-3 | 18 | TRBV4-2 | CASSQPPTGSIRTDTQYF | TGTGCCAGCAGCCAACCTCCTACAGGGTCTATTAGGACAGATACGCAGTATTTT
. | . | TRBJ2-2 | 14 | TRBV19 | CASSTVGTTGELFF | TGTGCCAGTAGTACAGTTGGGACTACCGGGGAGCTGTTTTTT
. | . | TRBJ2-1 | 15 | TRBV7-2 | CASSSAGGGSNEQFF | TGTGCCAGCAGCTCGGCAGGGGGCGGGAGCAATGAGCAGTTCTTC
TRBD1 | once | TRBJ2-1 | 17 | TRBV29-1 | CSGARGQGASVYNEQFF | TGCAGCGGCGCCCGGGGACAGGGGGCCTCCGTCTACAATGAGCAGTTCTTC
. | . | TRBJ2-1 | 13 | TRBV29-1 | CSAYRFLGNEQFF | TGCAGCGCCTACAGGTTTCTGGGCAATGAGCAGTTCTTC
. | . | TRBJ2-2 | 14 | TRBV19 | CASSIDPGTGELFF | TGTGCCAGTAGTATAGATCCAGGAACCGGGGAGCTGTTTTTT
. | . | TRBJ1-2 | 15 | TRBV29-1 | CSVEANEGPDYGYTF | TGCAGCGTTGAAGCGAATGAGGGCCCAGACTATGGCTACACCTTC
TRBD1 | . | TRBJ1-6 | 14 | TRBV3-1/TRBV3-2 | CASSHGTGPSPLHF | TGTGCCAGCAGCCACGGGACAGGGCCCTCACCCCTCCACTTT
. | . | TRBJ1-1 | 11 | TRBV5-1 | CASSSDTEAFF | TGCGCCAGCAGCTCAGACACTGAAGCTTTCTTT
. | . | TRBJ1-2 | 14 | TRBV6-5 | CASSYSGGSYGYTF | TGTGCCAGCAGTTACAGTGGAGGATCCTATGGCTACACCTTC
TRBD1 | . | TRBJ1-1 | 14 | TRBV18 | CASSPGQTNTEAFF | TGTGCCAGCTCACCGGGACAGACGAACACTGAAGCTTTCTTT
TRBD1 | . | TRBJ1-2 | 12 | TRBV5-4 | CASSWGTDGYTF | TGTGCCAGCAGCTGGGGGACAGATGGCTACACCTTC
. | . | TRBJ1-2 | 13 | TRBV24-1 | CATSDSRRGGYTF | TGTGCCACCAGTGATTCTAGGCGGGGAGGCTACACCTTC
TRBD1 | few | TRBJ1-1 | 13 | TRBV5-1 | CASSTQGATEAFF | TGCGCCAGCAGCACACAGGGGGCGACTGAAGCTTTCTTT
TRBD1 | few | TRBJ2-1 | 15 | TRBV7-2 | CASSLARGLYNEQFF | TGTGCCAGCAGCTTAGCGAGGGGGCTTTACAATGAGCAGTTCTTC
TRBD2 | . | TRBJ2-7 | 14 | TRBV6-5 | CASRGGTSGYEQYF | TGTGCCAGCAGGGGGGGGACTAGCGGCTACGAGCAGTACTTC
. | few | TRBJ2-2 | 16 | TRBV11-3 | CASSFMSSTNTGELFF | TGTGCCAGCAGCTTCATGAGTAGCACGAACACCGGGGAGCTGTTTTTT
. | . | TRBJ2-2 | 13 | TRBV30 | CAWSVLNTGELFF | TGTGCCTGGAGTGTACTAAACACCGGGGAGCTGTTTTTT
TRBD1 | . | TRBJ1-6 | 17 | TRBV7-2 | CASSLAKGGTGNSPLHF | TGTGCCAGCAGCTTAGCAAAAGGGGGGACAGGTAATTCACCCCTCCACTTT